The rows below give T cell receptor beta chains drawn from one sample of a study of response to subunit inactivated influenza vaccine. TCRdb reanalysed the RT-PCR reads using MiXCR and keeps one entry per CDR3 protein. The sample records some 800,000 distinct CDR3 sequences, about 20% being singletons. Sequencing was performed on PBMCs from blood, taken less than 6 days after vaccination. All receptors come from a man aged 45-65 years who received an inactivated influenza vaccine. The CDR3 runs from the conserved cysteine through the conserved F or W. Fields, in order: V gene, clone size, CDR3 length, J gene, D gene, CDR3 DNA, CDR3 protein. The D gene is left open where the match is weak. Clone size, where shown, is once, few, many, or a class for clones that have expanded.

TRBV7-2,NA,14,TRBJ1-5,NA,TGTGCCAGCAGCTCCGACAGTAGCAATCAGCCCCAGCATTTT,CASSSDSSNQPQHF
TRBV4-1,NA,18,TRBJ2-1,TRBD2,TGCGCCAGCAGCCAAGTGTCCTTAGCGGGAGCCAAATACAATGAGCAGTTCTTC,CASSQVSLAGAKYNEQFF
TRBV28,many,16,TRBJ2-1,TRBD2,TGTGCCAGCAGTACCTTTGCGGGGGGGCTCTACAATGAGCAGTTCTTC,CASSTFAGGLYNEQFF
TRBV5-5,NA,11,TRBJ2-2,NA,TGTGCCAGCAGTCGGATCGAGGAGCTGTTTTTT,CASSRIEELFF
TRBV5-4,NA,15,TRBJ2-2,TRBD2,TGTGCCAGCACCATCGGGGGGGGTCGCACCGGGGAGCTGTTTTTT,CASTIGGGRTGELFF
TRBV27,NA,16,TRBJ2-1,NA,TGTGCCAGCAGTTTATGGGCTAGCGAGTACTACAATGAGCAGTTCTTC,CASSLWASEYYNEQFF
TRBV5-8,NA,14,TRBJ2-7,NA,TGTGCCAGCAGCTTAAGGGTTGGAACCTACGAGCAGTACTTC,CASSLRVGTYEQYF
TRBV28,few,15,TRBJ2-5,NA,TGTGCCAGCAGTTCCCGGGACAACAACCAAGAGACCCAGTACTTC,CASSSRDNNQETQYF
TRBV14,few,17,TRBJ2-2,NA,TGTGCCAGCAGCCTCCATCGTAGCGCTCTGAACACCGGGGAGCTGTTTTTT,CASSLHRSALNTGELFF
TRBV24-1,many,15,TRBJ2-7,TRBD1,TGTGCCACCAGTGACCCGGGACAGGGTACCTACGAGCAGTACTTC,CATSDPGQGTYEQYF
TRBV29-1,NA,15,TRBJ2-5,NA,TGCAGCGTTGCCCAGGGACTTCTCCTCCAAGAGACCCAGTACTTC,CSVAQGLLLQETQYF
TRBV20-1,NA,11,TRBJ2-7,NA,TGCAGTGCTAGCGCCGGGACCTCGAGGTACTTC,CSASAGTSRYF
TRBV7-9,few,12,TRBJ2-5,NA,TGTGCCAGCAGCAAGGGCGGAGAGACCCAGTACTTC,CASSKGGETQYF
TRBV6-2/TRBV6-3,NA,12,TRBJ2-1,NA,TGTGCCAGCAGCCGGACCATCTATGAGCAGTTCTTC,CASSRTIYEQFF
TRBV7-6,NA,14,TRBJ2-3,TRBD2,TGTGCCAGTAAGCGGGAGGGAGGCGCAGATACGCAGTATTTT,CASKREGGADTQYF
TRBV5-6,many,13,TRBJ2-5,NA,TGTGCCAGCGAGACGAATAACGAAGAGACCCAGTACTTC,CASETNNEETQYF
TRBV6-5,few,15,TRBJ2-7,NA,TGTGCCAGCAGTTACTACAGCCAAGCGTCCTACGAGCAGTACTTC,CASSYYSQASYEQYF
TRBV6-5,few,17,TRBJ2-3,TRBD2,TGTGCCAGCAGTTACTCGAGCGCCGGGGGGGCATCAGATACGCAGTATTTT,CASSYSSAGGASDTQYF
TRBV18,NA,17,TRBJ2-2,TRBD1,TGTGCCAGCTCACCACCTACGGGACAGTCGAACACCGGGGAGCTGTTTTTT,CASSPPTGQSNTGELFF
TRBV20-1,few,15,TRBJ2-3,TRBD2,TGCAGTGCTAGAGCTAGCGGGAAAGGTGGAGATACGCAGTATTTT,CSARASGKGGDTQYF
TRBV2,few,17,TRBJ2-1,NA,TGTGCCAGCAGTGAACCTCGCAGCGGGCTATCCTACAATGAGCAGTTCTTC,CASSEPRSGLSYNEQFF
TRBV6-1,NA,13,TRBJ1-5,NA,TGTGCCAGCAGACCAACAGGCAATCAGCCCCAGCATTTT,CASRPTGNQPQHF
TRBV12-3/TRBV12-4,NA,13,TRBJ2-7,NA,TGTGCCAGCACCTATGGAATAGGTACCGAGCAGTACTTC,CASTYGIGTEQYF